These 21 T cell receptor beta chains share one sample of origin, sequenced in a study of T cells after yellow fever vaccination. TCRdb re-called the 5' RACE reads with MiXCR, one entry per CDR3 protein. The data hold 250,000 to 350,000 distinct CDR3 sequences, with roughly 9% observed a single time. Here the sequenced sample was CD4+ T cells sorted from PBMCs, taken 5 days after the yellow fever booster vaccination. The receptor source for this set is a man younger than 35 who received the YFV17D yellow fever vaccine.

The V call is TRBV6-6, the J call TRBJ1-1; D might be TRBD1 (6 bases). The V end was cut by 2 bases, the J end by 4 bases, with 11 bases between. The CDR3 totals 14 residues. Germline CDR1 MNHNY, CDR2 SVGAGI (reference sequence). The CDR3 DNA reads TGTGCCAGCAGTTACGTCAGGGGCGGCACTGAAGCTTTCTTT. It specifies CASSYVRGGTEAFF.

This clonotype was recorded at least ten times. A read error may account for a junction end that differs from germline. The chain couples TRBV7-7 to TRBJ2-1, with D perhaps assigned TRBD1 or TRBD2 (5 bases each). This CDR3 comprises 13 residues. Germline V gene data show CDR1 as SSHAT and CDR2 as FNYEAQ (reference sequence). As DNA, the CDR3 is TGTGCTAGCAGCTCCAACCGGGACCCTGAGCAGTTCTTC. This gives the protein CASSSNRDPEQFF.

This rearrangement joins TRBV7-8 to TRBJ2-1; D is possibly TRBD2 (7 bases). Germline CDR1 and CDR2: SGHVS and FQNEAQ. V gave up 5 bases and J gave up 4 bases, with 18 bases separating them. The CDR3 runs 16 residues. The CDR3 loop reads CASSPVRGGPYNEQFF. As DNA, the CDR3 is TGTGCCAGCAGCCCCGTTCGCGGGGGCCCTTACAATGAGCAGTTCTTC.

V usage is TRBV18 and J usage is TRBJ1-2; 10 nucleotides align to TRBD1. Germline V gene sequence: CDR1 KGHSH, CDR2 LQKENI. This CDR3 is built from 15 residues. The junction had 8 bases not matched to a gene; V was cut back by 3 bases and J by 7 bases. CDR3 coding DNA: TGTGCCAGCTCACCGACAGGGGGCGCCGCCGGTGGCTACACCTTC. It is translated as CASSPTGGAAGGYTF.

This clonotype was seen many times. The chain employs TRBV7-2 and TRBJ1-1; TRBD1 might be the D (6 bases). The length of the CDR3 is 15 residues. The V gene's germline CDR1 is SGHTA and CDR2 FQGNSA. Deletions cut 6 bases from V and 0 bases from J, with 14 bases between. The CDR3 here is CASRPLDSMNTEAFF. The CDR3 region has the DNA TGTGCCAGCAGACCCCTGGACAGCATGAACACTGAAGCTTTCTTT.

The sample holds a few counts of this clonotype. V and J are TRBV6-5 and TRBJ1-1, with 7 bases lining up with TRBD1. The CDR3 length is 15 residues. V trimming: 0 bases; J trimming: 0 bases; junction bases outside the gene matches: 1. Germline assignment: CDR1 MNHEY and CDR2 SVGAGI. The CDR3 here is CASSYSGQLNTEAFF. In DNA form, the CDR3 reads TGTGCCAGCAGTTACTCGGGACAGCTGAACACTGAAGCTTTCTTT.

This clonotype was recorded a few times. The chain employs TRBV28 and TRBJ2-5; D perhaps matches TRBD1 (6 bases). V was shortened by 11 bases and J by 0 bases, with 13 bases between the two germline ends. The CDR3 has 13 residues. Germline V gene sequence: CDR1 MDHEN, CDR2 SYDVKM. CDR3 protein: CAANRADQETQYF. CDR3 nucleotides: TGTGCCGCGAACAGGGCCGACCAAGAGACCCAGTACTTC.

The table lists this clonotype with many counts. The rearrangement links TRBV7-2 to TRBJ2-1; a weak D match, TRBD2 (6 bases). CDR1 and CDR2 (germline): SGHTA, FQGNSA. The CDR3 has 18 residues. Between the trimmed V and J ends, which lost 3 bases and 0 bases, there was a span of 18 bases. DNA of the CDR3: TGTGCCAGCAGCTTTAAGTCCCCGGGACTTCTCTCCTACAATGAGCAGTTCTTC. It is translated as CASSFKSPGLLSYNEQFF.

The J gene is TRBJ1-2, the V gene TRBV27, with TRBD1 as a possible D gene (6 bases). Germline CDR1 reads MNHEY; CDR2 reads SMNVEV (reference sequence). The germline V and J ends were trimmed by 8 bases and 3 bases, with 22 bases remaining between them. The CDR3 spans 16 residues. Written as DNA, the CDR3 is TGTGCCAGCTCCCAAGGAACAGGGTCAATGGACTATGGCTACACCTTC. Translation: CASSQGTGSMDYGYTF.

This clonotype was seen a few times. The V and J genes are TRBV7-9 and TRBJ2-5; D may be TRBD2 (5 bases). CDR1 and CDR2 from the germline V gene are SEHNR and FQNEAQ (reference sequence). The CDR3 totals 15 residues. The V and J ends lost 5 bases and 5 bases respectively, with 18 bases between them. The CDR3 bases are TGTGCCAGCAGCCCCGCGGCGGGCCGGGCGGAGACCCAGTACTTC. It specifies CASSPAAGRAETQYF.

This clonotype was seen at least ten times. J is TRBJ1-1 and V is TRBV5-1; D remains unclear. Germline V gene sequence: CDR1 SGHRS, CDR2 YFSETQ. V gave up 0 bases and J gave up 1 base, with 4 bases separating them. The CDR3 has 13 amino acids. The CDR3 DNA follows: TGCGCCAGCAGCTTGGAGCCGAACACTGAAGCTTTCTTT. Translating gives CASSLEPNTEAFF.

This clonotype was observed many times. The chain couples TRBV12-3 or TRBV12-4 to TRBJ2-7; D is undetermined. The ends were cut back, 2 bases at V and 4 bases at J, with 3 bases in the middle. The CDR3 spans 11 residues. CDR3 sequence: CASSLQYEQYF. CDR3 bases: TGTGCCAGCAGTTTACAATACGAGCAGTACTTC.

This clonotype was picked up a small number of times. This chain links TRBV19 with TRBJ1-3; possible D gene TRBD1, 5 bases. V lost 1 base, J lost 0 bases, and 13 bases lay in between. The germline V gene encodes CDR1 LNHDA and CDR2 SQIVND (reference sequence). This CDR3 is 17 amino acids long. The CDR3 DNA is TGTGCCAGTAGTATAGGGCCGGGACTGATCTCTGGAAACACCATATATTTT. Translating it yields CASSIGPGLISGNTIYF.

The table lists this clonotype with a few counts. The rearrangement links TRBV10-3 to TRBJ2-5, with 9 bases identical to TRBD2. Trimming at V came to 4 bases and at J to 3 bases, leaving 9 bases not matched to a gene. Per the germline V gene, CDR1 is ENHRY and CDR2 is SYGVKD. The CDR3 is 16 residues long. This CDR3 reads CAISGGSSGEKETQYF. In DNA form, the CDR3 reads TGTGCCATCAGTGGGGGTTCTAGCGGGGAAAAAGAGACCCAGTACTTC.

The V gene is TRBV6-6, the J gene TRBJ2-1; possible D gene TRBD2, 6 bases. The CDR3 totals 13 residues. Trimming removed 6 bases from V and 9 bases from J, with 15 bases in between. Looked up from germline, CDR1 is MNHNY and CDR2 is SVGAGI (reference sequence). The CDR3 is CASSQTSFGEQFF. DNA of the CDR3: TGTGCCAGCAGCCAGACTAGTTTTGGTGAGCAGTTCTTC.

The genes are TRBV6-2 or TRBV6-3 and TRBJ2-1, with TRBD1 as a possible D gene (6 bases). V was clipped by 5 bases and J by 2 bases, with 16 bases between them. Germline CDR1 is MNHEY and CDR2 is SVGEGT. The CDR3 is made up of 16 amino acids. The CDR3 nucleotides read TGTGCCAGCAGTCGTGGGGCCGGACAGCCCTACAATGAGCAGTTCTTC. Encoded protein: CASSRGAGQPYNEQFF.

This clonotype was picked up many times. The rearrangement uses TRBV2 and TRBJ1-2; D unclear. The CDR3 runs to 13 residues. Germline CDR1 SNHLY, CDR2 FYNNEI. Trimming removed 3 bases at V and 3 bases at J, with 8 bases between. The DNA of the CDR3 is TGTGCCAGCAGTGATTCGGCTTACTATGGCTACACCTTC. As protein: CASSDSAYYGYTF.

The chain joins TRBV7-2 to TRBJ2-4, with D perhaps TRBD2 (5 bases). V was shortened by 5 bases and J by 9 bases, with 11 bases between the two germline ends. The germline CDR1 and CDR2 sequences are SGHTA and FQGNSA. The CDR3 sequence is 12 residues long. This chain's CDR3 is CASSLEGGIQYF. CDR3 bases: TGTGCCAGCAGCCTCGAGGGTGGCATTCAGTACTTC.

This clonotype has more than one count but fewer than ten. This chain uses TRBV12-3 or TRBV12-4 with TRBJ2-2, with 10 positions matching TRBD1. CDR3 size: 19 residues. V dropped 4 bases and J dropped 1; count of bases not matched to a gene: 12. This CDR3 is CASSSPVWTGGRNTGELFF. As DNA, the CDR3 is TGTGCCAGCAGTTCACCGGTCTGGACAGGGGGTCGGAACACCGGGGAGCTGTTTTTT.

The chain is built from TRBV10-3 and TRBJ2-1; 9 bases align to TRBD1. Trimming removed 10 bases from V and 5 bases from J; junction bases left unmatched: 6. The CDR3 spans 13 residues. The germline CDR1 and CDR2 sequences are ENHRY and SYGVKD. The CDR3 coding sequence is TGTGCCACCCTAGGACAGGGGAACAATGAGCAGTTCTTC. Protein: CATLGQGNNEQFF.

A few counts support this clonotype. The rearrangement links TRBV2 to TRBJ2-1, with a weak D call TRBD2 (6 bases). The germline V gene encodes CDR1 SNHLY and CDR2 FYNNEI. V lost 8 bases and J lost 10, with 21 bases in between. This CDR3 contains 14 residues. The CDR3 spells CASLWDSASREQFF. The CDR3 coding sequence is TGTGCCAGCCTGTGGGACTCAGCATCGCGAGAGCAGTTCTTC.